The 26 T cell receptor beta chains in this list originate from one sample, sequenced in a study of blood T cells in healthy people across ages. PCR was performed a second time for roughly 7 to 12 cycles using a sample-barcoded 5' primer and a J-beta primer mix. TCRdb passed the 5' RACE reads through MiXCR, listing each CDR3 protein once. The sample contains over 1,500,000 distinct CDR3 sequences, more than 35% of which appear only once. The sequenced material came from blood. Receptors were obtained from a human donor in good health.

Only a few counts were recorded for this clonotype. One base away lies a much larger clone, so this may be a sequencing read error. J is TRBJ1-2 and V is TRBV5-5; unclear D gene. There are 11 residues in the CDR3. Germline V gene data show CDR1 as SGHKS and CDR2 as YYEKEE (reference sequence). The CDR3 loop reads CTSSLDGGYTF. In nucleotides, the CDR3 is TGTACCAGCAGCTTGGATGGGGGCTACACCTTC. Based on the CDR3 plus reference TRBV5-5 and TRBJ1-2, the full variable domain is DAGVTQSPTHLIKTRGQQVTLRCSPISGHKSVSWYQQVLGQGPQFIFQYYEKEERGRGNFPDRFSARQFPNYSSELNVNALLLGDSALYLCTSSLDGGYTFGSGTRLTVV.

The CDR3 coding sequence is TGTGCCATCTCCCAGGGGGACTTGGGTCGCCACGAGCAGTACTTC. Residues: CAISQGDLGRHEQYF. V usage is TRBV10-3 and J usage is TRBJ2-7; TRBD1 might be the D (7 bases). The CDR3 is 15 amino acids. Germline V gene lookup returns CDR1 ENHRY and CDR2 SYGVKD. Trimming stripped 8 bases from V and 5 bases from J, with 22 bases between.

The chain joins TRBV9 to TRBJ1-1, with unresolved D. CDR1 is SGDLS and CDR2 is YYNGEE in the germline V gene. The CDR3 runs 13 residues. V was trimmed by 3 bases and J by 3 bases, leaving 9 bases between them. The CDR3 protein is CASSEQLDTEAFF. The CDR3 nucleotides are TGTGCCAGCAGCGAGCAACTAGACACTGAAGCTTTCTTT.

The J gene is TRBJ2-3, the V gene TRBV7-3; 7 bases are shared with TRBD2. V lost 5 bases and J lost 8; bases outside the gene matches: 13. The CDR3 is made up of 15 amino acids. Looked up from germline, CDR1 is SGHTA and CDR2 is FQGTGA. In nucleotides, the CDR3 is TGTGCCAGCAGCCAATGGTGGCGGGGGTGGGGTACGCAGTATTTT. Protein sequence: CASSQWWRGWGTQYF.

V gene TRBV7-2 combines with J gene TRBJ1-2; 9 bases are shared with TRBD1. CDR1 SGHTA and CDR2 FQGNSA come from the germline V gene. CDR3 length equals 17 residues. Trimming cost V 5 bases and J 4 bases; bases outside gene matches: 14. The DNA for the CDR3 is TGTGCCAGCAGCACCCCCCAGGGAACAGGGGGCCTCTATGGCTACACCTTC. Translated, it gives CASSTPQGTGGLYGYTF.

V usage is TRBV9 and J usage is TRBJ1-2; D unresolved. Germline V gives CDR1 SGDLS, CDR2 YYNGEE. This CDR3 region has 12 residues. V lost 1 base and J 2 bases, leaving 3 bases between the germline ends. Here the CDR3 DNA reads TGTGCCAGCAGCGTATGGAACTATGGCTACACCTTC. Protein: CASSVWNYGYTF.

This clonotype was counted only a few times. J is TRBJ2-3 and V is TRBV7-2; D remains unclear. Trimming cost V 2 bases and J 5 bases, with 14 bases left between them. CDR1 and CDR2 from the germline V gene are SGHTA and FQGNSA. The CDR3 runs 15 residues. The CDR3 nucleotides read TGTGCCAGCAGCTTAAAGATCATTGGAGTAGATACGCAGTATTTT. This translates into CASSLKIIGVDTQYF.

The chain uses TRBV20-1 and TRBJ2-5, with D perhaps matching TRBD2 (7 bases). The J call may be faulty, since TRBJ2-7 better matches the DNA end. CDR3 size: 13 residues. Germline lookup yields CDR1 DFQATT and CDR2 SNEGSKA (reference sequence). As DNA, the CDR3 is TGCAGTGCTAGTGGGGGGGGCCACTACGAGCAGTACTTC. It encodes CSASGGGHYEQYF.

The CDR3 nucleotides read TGTGCCAGCAGCCAAGATTTGGACCGGGGTGAAAAACTGTTTTTT. It specifies CASSQDLDRGEKLFF. The rearrangement links TRBV4-2 to TRBJ1-4; unclear D gene. CDR1 and CDR2 from the germline V gene are LGHNA and YNFKEQ. There are 15 residues in the CDR3. The V end was cut by 0 bases, the J end by 7 bases, with 12 bases between.

The chain joins TRBV7-2 to TRBJ1-1, with 7 nucleotides matching TRBD1. Germline CDR1 is SGHTA and CDR2 is FQGNSA. The CDR3 sequence is 17 residues long. V lost 4 bases to trimming and J lost 0 bases; unmatched junction nucleotides: 11. This CDR3 reads CASSSLTGTALNTEAFF. The CDR3 DNA is TGTGCCAGCAGCTCCCTAACCGGGACAGCCTTGAACACTGAAGCTTTCTTT.

This clonotype was seen more than once but under ten times. This chain connects TRBV28 to TRBJ2-1; 8 positions match TRBD1. The CDR3 has 15 amino acids. V lost 10 bases and J lost 2; bases outside the gene matches: 10. Per germline, CDR1 MDHEN and CDR2 SYDVKM. CDR3 loop: CATALGQGPYNEQFF. The DNA of the CDR3 is TGTGCCACCGCCCTCGGACAGGGCCCCTACAATGAGCAGTTCTTC.

This clonotype was seen a few times. The CDR3 region has the DNA TGTGCCAGCAGTTCAACCCAGGGGACTGAAGCTTTCTTT. It encodes CASSSTQGTEAFF. The chain links TRBV28 to TRBJ1-1; perhaps TRBD1 as D (6 bases). Germline V gives CDR1 MDHEN, CDR2 SYDVKM. The CDR3 runs to 13 residues. V was pared by 4 bases and J by 5 bases, with 11 bases between.

The chain carries TRBV6-6 and TRBJ1-4; 9 bases fit TRBD1. Germline-derived CDR1 and CDR2 are MNHNY and SVGAGI (reference sequence). With 6 bases clipped from V and 1 base from J, the junction kept 6 bases outside the gene matches. This CDR3 contains 16 residues. As DNA, the CDR3 is TGTGCCAGCAGGCCTCGGACAGGGGAAACTAATGAAAAACTGTTTTTT. This translates into CASRPRTGETNEKLFF.

This clonotype was detected a few times. This sequence joins TRBV7-2 and TRBJ2-1; 7 positions agree with TRBD2. The CDR3 runs 15 residues. The germline V gene has CDR1 SGHTA and CDR2 FQGNSA. V lost 5 bases, J lost 3 bases, and 7 bases stayed unmatched. The CDR3 DNA follows: TGTGCCAGCAGCCTGAACCGGGGGGTCTACAATGAGCAGTTCTTC. Protein: CASSLNRGVYNEQFF.

The chain joins TRBV3-1 to TRBJ1-2, with D perhaps matching TRBD1 (5 bases). Trimming removed 3 bases from V and 4 bases from J, with 12 bases in between. Germline-derived CDR1 and CDR2 are LGHDT and YNNKEL (reference sequence). This CDR3 is 14 amino acids long. The CDR3 region has the DNA TGTGCCAGCAGCCACCTAGACAGCATCTATGGCTACACCTTC. Translated, it gives CASSHLDSIYGYTF.

The J gene is TRBJ2-5, the V gene TRBV6-1; D possibly matches TRBD1 or TRBD2 (6 bases each). There are 16 residues in the CDR3. Trimming took off 2 bases at V and 2 bases at J, with 15 bases between the two ends. CDR1 is MNHNS, CDR2 SASEGT, per germline. Here the CDR3 reads CASSELRGGPQETQYF. The DNA of the CDR3 is TGTGCCAGCAGTGAACTTCGTGGGGGGCCACAAGAGACCCAGTACTTC.

CDR3 protein: CASSLLGQGGSYEQYF. The CDR3 nucleotides read TGTGCCAGCAGTTTGTTGGGTCAGGGGGGTTCCTACGAGCAGTACTTC. The chain has TRBV27 and TRBJ2-7; a possible D gene is TRBD1 (7 bases). This CDR3 has 16 residues. Looked up from germline, CDR1 is MNHEY and CDR2 is SMNVEV (reference sequence). V was cut by 3 bases and J by 1 base, with 16 bases left in between.

V gene TRBV24-1 combines with J gene TRBJ2-6; D gene unclear. The CDR3 is 13 amino acids. Germline CDR1 is KGHDR and CDR2 is SFDVKD. V was clipped by 10 bases and J by 1 base, with 7 bases between them. The CDR3 nucleotides read TGTGCCACAAAGTCGTCTGGGGCCAACGTCCTGACTTTC. Encoded protein: CATKSSGANVLTF.

This clonotype was recorded a few times. The chain recombines TRBV6-5 with TRBJ2-1; TRBD1 aligns across 8 bases. V was clipped by 0 bases and J by 10 bases; unmatched bases: 8. The germline V gene has CDR1 MNHEY and CDR2 SVGAGI. This CDR3 spans 15 amino acids. For the CDR3, the DNA is TGTGCCAGCAGTTACTCGTCCCAGGGGGCTTTGGAGCAGTTCTTC. Translation gives CASSYSSQGALEQFF.

This chain connects TRBV5-1 to TRBJ2-7; D might be TRBD1 (6 bases). V lost 3 bases and J 4 bases, leaving 17 bases between the germline ends. The CDR3 extends over 15 amino acids. Looked up from germline, CDR1 is SGHRS and CDR2 is YFSETQ. In nucleotides, the CDR3 is TGCGCCAGCAGCTCCACCGGGACATATAGATACGAGCAGTACTTC. Protein product: CASSSTGTYRYEQYF. The full variable domain, completed using reference TRBV5-1 and TRBJ2-7, is KAGVTQTPRYLIKTRGQQVTLSCSPISGHRSVSWYQQTPGQGLQFLFEYFSETQRNKGNFPGRFSGRQFSNSRSEMNVSTLELGDSALYLCASSSTGTYRYEQYFGPGTRLTVT.

This clonotype was picked up a small number of times. The rearrangement joins TRBV15 to TRBJ2-5; D gene uncertain. This CDR3 contains 14 residues. Germline values: CDR1 LNHNV, CDR2 YYDKDF (reference sequence). The V end was cut by 0 bases, the J end by 0 bases, with 5 bases between. The CDR3 loop is CATSRDYNQETQYF. CDR3 bases: TGTGCCACCAGCAGAGATTACAACCAAGAGACCCAGTACTTC.

This clonotype has only a few counts. The rearrangement links TRBV7-6 to TRBJ2-1, with a weak D call TRBD2 (6 bases). Trimming cost V 1 base and J 7 bases, with 11 bases left between them. Germline V gives CDR1 SGHVS, CDR2 FNYEAQ. There are 14 residues in the CDR3. CDR3 sequence (DNA): TGTGCCAGCAGCTTAGGGACTACATTAAATGAGCAGTTCTTC. This gives the protein CASSLGTTLNEQFF.

The V call is TRBV20-1, the J call TRBJ2-1; 15 bases are shared with TRBD2. This CDR3 spans 20 amino acids. With V trimmed by 0 bases and J by 0 bases, 9 bases remained unmatched. Germline-derived CDR1 and CDR2 are DFQATT and SNEGSKA (reference sequence). This chain's CDR3 is CSARDSSGLAGGSSYNEQFF. CDR3 coding DNA: TGCAGTGCTAGAGATTCGTCCGGACTAGCGGGGGGGAGCTCCTACAATGAGCAGTTCTTC.

To note about this clonotype: A much larger clonotype is one base distant, so this may be a read error. Since no conserved phenylalanine or tryptophan closes the CDR3, a read error is the likely cause. This rearrangement joins TRBV6-1 to TRBJ2-5; the D is unclear. This CDR3 has 13 amino acids. V shed 5 bases and J shed 1 base, with 8 bases lying between them. The germline V gene encodes CDR1 MNHNS and CDR2 SASEGT. CDR3 amino acids: CASSSTLQETQYC. CDR3 nucleotide sequence: TGTGCCAGCAGTTCTACCCTCCAAGAGACCCAGTACTGC.

CDR3 DNA sequence: TGTGCCAGCAGCCACCGGGTAGGACTAGCGGGGGTAAGAGATAAGCAGTTCTTC. Translated: CASSHRVGLAGVRDKQFF. The chain has TRBV14 and TRBJ2-1, with 13 positions matching TRBD2. Germline CDR1 SGHDN, CDR2 FVKESK. Trimming took 3 bases from V and 11 from J; bases not matched to a gene: 16. The CDR3 consists of 18 residues.

This chain links TRBV20-1 with TRBJ2-5; D may match TRBD1 or TRBD2 (6 bases each). V dropped 0 bases and J dropped 11 bases, with 19 bases sitting between them. The CDR3 is made up of 14 amino acids. CDR1 is DFQATT, CDR2 SNEGSKA, per germline (reference sequence). The CDR3 region is CSARDLGGKSWQYF. The CDR3 nucleotides are TGCAGTGCTAGAGATCTCGGGGGCAAAAGTTGGCAGTACTTC.